This T cell receptor beta chain was sequenced in a study of T-cell memory formation after mild COVID-19. General study findings and limits: Contracting CD4+ clones sat mainly in CM and EM; CD8+ in EMRA. Researchers found some responding clones in pre-infection memory, a sign that cross-reactive memory joined.

Notes on this clonotype: Its target is not known.

V was pared by 4 bases and J by 2 bases, with 5 bases of the junction left unmatched. Germline V gene lookup returns CDR1 SGHTA and CDR2 FQGNSA. The CDR3 is 15 amino acids. TCRdb re-analysed the 5' RACE reads in MiXCR, keeping a single row per CDR3 protein. The sample lists 540,000 or so distinct CDR3 sequences, 20% occurring once. V and J are TRBV7-2 and TRBJ2-1, with TRBD2 identical over 7 bases. This sequence was found in an adult woman who had mild COVID-19 (a few samples of this study predate the infection). Cell type and time point are not known. What was sequenced was PBMCs or a T cell subset sorted from them (not recorded which). The chain's CDR3 is CASSWSSGPYNEQFF. Here the CDR3 DNA reads TGTGCCAGCAGCTGGTCTAGCGGACCCTACAATGAGCAGTTCTTC.